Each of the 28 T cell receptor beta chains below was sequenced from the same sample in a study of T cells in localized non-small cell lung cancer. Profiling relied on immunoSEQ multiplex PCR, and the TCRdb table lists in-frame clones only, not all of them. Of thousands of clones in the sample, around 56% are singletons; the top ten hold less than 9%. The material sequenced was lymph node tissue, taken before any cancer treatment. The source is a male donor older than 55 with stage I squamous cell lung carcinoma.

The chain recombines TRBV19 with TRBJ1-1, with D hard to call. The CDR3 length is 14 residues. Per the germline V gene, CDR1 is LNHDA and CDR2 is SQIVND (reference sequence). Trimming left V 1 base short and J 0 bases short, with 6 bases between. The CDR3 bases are TGTGCCAGTAGTATAGTCGGGTTGAACACTGAAGCTTTCTTT. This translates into CASSIVGLNTEAFF.

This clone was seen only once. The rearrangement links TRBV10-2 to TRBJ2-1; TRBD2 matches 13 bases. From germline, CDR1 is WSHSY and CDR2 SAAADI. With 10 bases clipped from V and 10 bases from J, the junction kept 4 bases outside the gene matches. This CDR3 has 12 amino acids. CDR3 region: CATGLAGSEQFF. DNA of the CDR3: TGCGCCACGGGACTAGCGGGGTCCGAGCAGTTCTTC.

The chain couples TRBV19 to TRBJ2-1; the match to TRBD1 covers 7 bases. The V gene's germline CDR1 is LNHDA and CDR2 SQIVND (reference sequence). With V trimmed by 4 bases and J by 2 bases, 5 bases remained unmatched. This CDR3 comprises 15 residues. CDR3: CASSRDRVTYNEQFF. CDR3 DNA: TGTGCCAGTAGTAGAGACAGGGTGACCTACAATGAGCAGTTCTTC.

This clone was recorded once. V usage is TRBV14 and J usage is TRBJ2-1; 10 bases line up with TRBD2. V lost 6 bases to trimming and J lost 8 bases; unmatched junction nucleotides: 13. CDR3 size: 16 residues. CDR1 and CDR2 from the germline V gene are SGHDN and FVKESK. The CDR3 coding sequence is TGTGCCAGCAGTTCTACCCCTAGCGGGAGCGGGTATGAGCAGTTCTTC. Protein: CASSSTPSGSGYEQFF. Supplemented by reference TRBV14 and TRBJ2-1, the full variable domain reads EAGVTQFPSHSVIEKGQTVTLRCDPISGHDNLYWYRRVMGKEIKFLLHFVKESKQDESGMPNNRFLAERTGGTYSTLKVQPAELEDSGVYFCASSSTPSGSGYEQFFGPGTRLTVL.

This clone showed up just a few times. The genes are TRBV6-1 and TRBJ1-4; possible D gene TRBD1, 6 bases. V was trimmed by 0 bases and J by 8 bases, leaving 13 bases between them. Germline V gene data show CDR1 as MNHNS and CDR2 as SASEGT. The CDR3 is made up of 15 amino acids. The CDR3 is CASSEALQGREKLFF. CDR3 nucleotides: TGTGCCAGCAGTGAAGCGCTGCAGGGGAGAGAAAAACTGTTTTTT.

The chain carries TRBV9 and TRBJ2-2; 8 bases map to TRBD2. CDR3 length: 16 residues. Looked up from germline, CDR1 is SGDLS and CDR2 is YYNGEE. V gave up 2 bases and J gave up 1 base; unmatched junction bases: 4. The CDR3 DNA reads TGTGCCAGCAGCGTCGGCGGGAGGTTGAACACCGGGGAGCTGTTTTTT. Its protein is CASSVGGRLNTGELFF.

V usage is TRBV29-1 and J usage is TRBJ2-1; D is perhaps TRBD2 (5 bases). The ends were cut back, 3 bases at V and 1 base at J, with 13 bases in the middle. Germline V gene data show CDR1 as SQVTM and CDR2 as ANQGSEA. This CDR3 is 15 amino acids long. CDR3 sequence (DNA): TGCAGCGTTGAGGTGGGAGCGAGGTCCTACAATGAGCAGTTCTTC. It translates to CSVEVGARSYNEQFF.

CDR3 DNA sequence: TGTGCTAGTGGTTTGGCGCTGACAGGGGCCGCGAATGAGCAGTTCTTC. Translating gives CASGLALTGAANEQFF. The V call is TRBV12-5, the J call TRBJ2-1; 8 nucleotides line up with TRBD1. The CDR3 is 16 amino acids. Germline-derived CDR1 and CDR2 are LGHNT and FRNRAP. Trimming cost V 1 base and J 7 bases; bases outside gene matches: 9. Using reference TRBV12-5 and TRBJ2-1 for the parts outside the CDR3, the full variable domain is DARVTQTPRHKVTEMGQEVTMRCQPILGHNTVFWYRQTMMQGLELLAYFRNRAPLDDSGMPKDRFSAEMPDATLATLKIQPSEPRDSAVYFCASGLALTGAANEQFFGPGTRLTVL.

The DNA of the CDR3 is TGTGCCAGTAGTGTGACCGGGGTGGGGCCCCAGCATTTT. Its translation: CASSVTGVGPQHF. This chain links TRBV19 with TRBJ1-5, with D unresolved. This CDR3 is built from 13 residues. The germline gives CDR1 LNHDA, CDR2 SQIVND (reference sequence). V lost 5 bases and J lost 9, with 14 bases in between.

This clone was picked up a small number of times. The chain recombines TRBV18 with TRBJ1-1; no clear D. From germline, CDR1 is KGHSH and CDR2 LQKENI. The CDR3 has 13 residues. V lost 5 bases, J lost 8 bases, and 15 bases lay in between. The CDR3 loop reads CASSYGPGGEAFF. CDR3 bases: TGTGCCAGCTCATACGGGCCGGGAGGAGAAGCTTTCTTT.

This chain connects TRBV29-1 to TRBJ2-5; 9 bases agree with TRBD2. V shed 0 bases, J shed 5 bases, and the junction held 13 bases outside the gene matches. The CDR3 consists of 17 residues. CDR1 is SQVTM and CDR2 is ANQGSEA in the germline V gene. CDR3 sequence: CSVEEMAGLAGYETQYF. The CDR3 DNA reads TGCAGCGTTGAAGAGATGGCGGGGCTAGCGGGGTACGAGACCCAGTACTTC.

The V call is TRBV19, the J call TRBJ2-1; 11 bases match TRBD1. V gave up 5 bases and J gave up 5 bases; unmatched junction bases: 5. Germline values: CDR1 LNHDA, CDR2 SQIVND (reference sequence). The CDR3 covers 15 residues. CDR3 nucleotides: TGTGCCAGTAGTTTCGGACAGGGGGCTAACAATGAGCAGTTCTTC. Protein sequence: CASSFGQGANNEQFF.

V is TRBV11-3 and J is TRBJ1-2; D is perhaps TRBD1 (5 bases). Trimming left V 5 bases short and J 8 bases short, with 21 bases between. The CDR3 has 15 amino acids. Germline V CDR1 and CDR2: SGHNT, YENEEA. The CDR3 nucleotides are TGTGCCAGCAGCCCCCTTCGAGGGGAAGGTTTCGGCTACACCTTC. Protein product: CASSPLRGEGFGYTF.

The CDR3 protein is CASGLGAGLQETQYF. CDR3 nucleotides: TGTGCTAGTGGTTTGGGGGCGGGGCTCCAAGAGACCCAGTACTTC. The rearrangement joins TRBV12-5 to TRBJ2-5; perhaps TRBD2 as D (6 bases). Germline values: CDR1 LGHNT, CDR2 FRNRAP. CDR3 length: 15 amino acids. Trimming cost V 1 base and J 1 base, with 10 bases left between them. The variable domain in full, completed from reference TRBV12-5 and TRBJ2-5, reads DARVTQTPRHKVTEMGQEVTMRCQPILGHNTVFWYRQTMMQGLELLAYFRNRAPLDDSGMPKDRFSAEMPDATLATLKIQPSEPRDSAVYFCASGLGAGLQETQYFGPGTRLLVL.

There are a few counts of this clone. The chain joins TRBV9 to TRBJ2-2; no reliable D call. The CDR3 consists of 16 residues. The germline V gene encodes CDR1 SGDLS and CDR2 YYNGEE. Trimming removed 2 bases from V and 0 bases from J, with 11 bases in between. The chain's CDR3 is CASSVLFKTNTGELFF. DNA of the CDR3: TGTGCCAGCAGCGTCCTATTTAAAACGAACACCGGGGAGCTGTTTTTT.

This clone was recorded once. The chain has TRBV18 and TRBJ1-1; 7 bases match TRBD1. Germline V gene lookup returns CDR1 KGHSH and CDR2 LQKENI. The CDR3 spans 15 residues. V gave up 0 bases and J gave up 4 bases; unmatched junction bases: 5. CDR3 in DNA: TGTGCCAGCTCACCACCGACAGGGACGATCACTGAAGCTTTCTTT. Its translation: CASSPPTGTITEAFF.

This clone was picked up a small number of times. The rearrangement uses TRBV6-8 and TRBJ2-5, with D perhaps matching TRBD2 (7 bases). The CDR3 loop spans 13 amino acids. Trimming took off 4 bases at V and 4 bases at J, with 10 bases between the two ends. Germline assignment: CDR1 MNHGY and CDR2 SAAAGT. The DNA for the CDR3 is TGTGCCAGCAGTTGGGGGGGGCGAGAGACCCAGTACTTC. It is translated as CASSWGGRETQYF.

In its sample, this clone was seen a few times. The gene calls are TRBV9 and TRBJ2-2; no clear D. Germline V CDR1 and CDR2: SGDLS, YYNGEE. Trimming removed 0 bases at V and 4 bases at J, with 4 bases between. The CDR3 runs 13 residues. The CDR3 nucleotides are TGTGCCAGCAGCGTAGTAGCCACCGGGGAGCTGTTTTTT. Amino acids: CASSVVATGELFF.

The CDR3 DNA is TGCGCCAGCAGCCAGGGGACTAGCGGGATCTACGAGCAGTACTTC. This translates into CASSQGTSGIYEQYF. The V and J genes are TRBV4-1 and TRBJ2-7, with TRBD2 matching over 13 bases. The CDR3 consists of 15 residues. V shed 3 bases and J 3 bases; nucleotides not matched to a gene: 2. Germline CDR1 is MGHRA and CDR2 is YSYEKL.

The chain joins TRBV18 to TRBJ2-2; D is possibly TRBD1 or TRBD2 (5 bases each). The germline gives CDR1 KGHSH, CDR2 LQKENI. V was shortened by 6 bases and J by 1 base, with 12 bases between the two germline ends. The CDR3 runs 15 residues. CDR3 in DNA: TGTGCCAGCTCTCCGGGACGGGGGAACACCGGGGAGCTGTTTTTT. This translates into CASSPGRGNTGELFF.

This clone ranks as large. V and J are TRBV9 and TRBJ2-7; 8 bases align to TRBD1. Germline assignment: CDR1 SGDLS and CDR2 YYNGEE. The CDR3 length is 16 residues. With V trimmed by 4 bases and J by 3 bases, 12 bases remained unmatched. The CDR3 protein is CASSHSRTGRLYEQYF. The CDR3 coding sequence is TGTGCCAGCAGCCACAGCCGGACAGGGCGACTCTACGAGCAGTACTTC.

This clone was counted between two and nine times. In DNA form, the CDR3 reads TGTGCCAGCAGTTACGGGGGACGGGAGGAGACCCAGTACTTC. This gives the protein CASSYGGREETQYF. This chain joins TRBV6-8 and TRBJ2-5, with D maybe TRBD2 (6 bases). Trimming left V 2 bases short and J 5 bases short, with 12 bases between. This CDR3 comprises 14 residues. The V gene's germline CDR1 is MNHGY and CDR2 SAAAGT.

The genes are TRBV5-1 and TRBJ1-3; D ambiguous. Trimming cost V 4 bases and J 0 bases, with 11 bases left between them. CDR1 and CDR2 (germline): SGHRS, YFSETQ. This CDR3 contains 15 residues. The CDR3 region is CASSPSSNSGNTIYF. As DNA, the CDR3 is TGCGCCAGCAGCCCCTCCTCTAACTCTGGAAACACCATATATTTT.

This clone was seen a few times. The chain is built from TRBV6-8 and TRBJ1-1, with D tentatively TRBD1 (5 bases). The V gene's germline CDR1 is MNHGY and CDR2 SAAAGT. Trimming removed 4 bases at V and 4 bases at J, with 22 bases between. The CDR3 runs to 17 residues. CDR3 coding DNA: TGTGCCAGCAGTTTATATCAGGGCCGCGTTGGGAGCACTGAAGCTTTCTTT. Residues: CASSLYQGRVGSTEAFF.

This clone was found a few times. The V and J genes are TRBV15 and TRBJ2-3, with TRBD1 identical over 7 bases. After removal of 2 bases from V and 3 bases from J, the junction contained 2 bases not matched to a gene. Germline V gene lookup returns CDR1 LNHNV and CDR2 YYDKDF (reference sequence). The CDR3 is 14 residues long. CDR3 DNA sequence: TGTGCCACCAGCAGAAGACAGGGTACAGATACGCAGTATTTT. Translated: CATSRRQGTDTQYF.

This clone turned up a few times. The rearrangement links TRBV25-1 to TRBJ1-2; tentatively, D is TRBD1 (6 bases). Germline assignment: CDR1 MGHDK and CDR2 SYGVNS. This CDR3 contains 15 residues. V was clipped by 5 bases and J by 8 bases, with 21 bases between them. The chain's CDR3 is CASSSLTGTGGGYTF. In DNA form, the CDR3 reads TGTGCCAGCAGTTCACTAACAGGGACCGGAGGGGGCTACACCTTC.

This CDR3 reads CASRDRAANTEAFF. The CDR3 coding sequence is TGCGCCAGCCGGGACAGGGCGGCAAACACTGAAGCTTTCTTT. The chain links TRBV10-2 to TRBJ1-1; TRBD1 agrees at 9 bases. The CDR3 totals 14 residues. From germline, CDR1 is WSHSY and CDR2 SAAADI. The junction had 6 bases not matched to a gene; V was cut back by 8 bases and J by 2 bases.

CDR3 loop: CSVDERETSYNEQFF. CDR3 DNA: TGCAGCGTCGATGAGCGGGAGACGTCCTACAATGAGCAGTTCTTC. This rearrangement joins TRBV29-1 to TRBJ2-1; 8 positions agree with TRBD2. The CDR3 sequence is 15 residues long. J was trimmed by 1 base and V by 6 bases; bases with no gene match: 8. From germline, CDR1 is SQVTM and CDR2 ANQGSEA.